This T cell receptor (beta chain) appears in the sequencing data of a study of blood T cell repertoires in COVID-19. Study at large: The United States, Italy and Spain were the sources of the acute and convalescent COVID-19 samples.

Per the study methods: The assay estimated nucleated cells by amplifying reference gene primers. TCRdb's table, derived via immunoSEQ multiplex PCR, lists solely in-frame clones and lacks some. V and J calls and clone size follow that table, whereas D and trimming were derived from the DNA. The sample records about 160,000 clones, roughly 80% being singletons. Those who participated ranged in age from roughly 18 to 90 years and resided in some 24 US areas. Clinical history reported by participants formed the basis on which cohorts were assigned. This clone was counted only a few times. Source material: PBMCs or T cells enriched from blood (not recorded which). The receptor was isolated from a woman aged 40-49 years with acute COVID-19.

The CDR3 sequence is CASSETGLETQYF. DNA of the CDR3: TGTGCCAGCAGTGAGACAGGTTTAGAGACCCAGTACTTC. The V gene is TRBV25-1, the J gene TRBJ2-5; D possibly corresponds to TRBD1 (6 bases). Germline V gives CDR1 MGHDK, CDR2 SYGVNS. The CDR3 runs to 13 residues. The V end was cut by 3 bases, the J end by 4 bases, with 9 bases between.